This is a list of T cell receptor beta chains from one sample in a study of shared clonotypes between healthy human individuals. Measured with immunoSEQ multiplex PCR; TCRdb has only the in-frame clones, and not every one. Of some 2.3 million clones listed, 85% to 95% are singletons. The material sequenced was naive CD4+ T cells from PBMCs. All receptors derive from a man younger than 35 in good health. Some clones in this sample may be carry-over from other donors' samples. Both conserved end residues are part of each CDR3. The D gene is left open where the match is weak. Size is omitted from some rows. Given values are once, few, many or a class for expanded clones.

V gene: TRBV6-1; CDR3 length: 15; D gene: TRBD2; clone size: NA; J gene: TRBJ2-7; CDR3 protein: CASSDLLAGGYEQYF; CDR3 DNA: TGTGCCAGCAGTGACCTTCTAGCGGGAGGCTACGAGCAGTACTTC
V gene: TRBV18; CDR3 length: 13; D gene: NA; clone size: NA; J gene: TRBJ1-4; CDR3 protein: CASSPGIVEKLFF; CDR3 DNA: TGTGCCAGCTCACCAGGGATAGTGGAAAAACTGTTTTTT
V gene: TRBV5-1; CDR3 length: 16; D gene: NA; clone size: NA; J gene: TRBJ1-1; CDR3 protein: CASKMALGQANTEAFF; CDR3 DNA: TGCGCCAGCAAGATGGCCTTGGGACAAGCGAACACTGAAGCTTTCTTT
V gene: TRBV28; CDR3 length: 17; D gene: TRBD2; clone size: NA; J gene: TRBJ2-3; CDR3 protein: CASILGGTSGSTDTQYF; CDR3 DNA: TGTGCCAGCATCCTCGGAGGGACTAGCGGTAGCACAGATACGCAGTATTTT
V gene: TRBV27; CDR3 length: 15; D gene: NA; clone size: NA; J gene: TRBJ2-7; CDR3 protein: CASSLKHGSPYEQYF; CDR3 DNA: TGTGCCAGCAGTTTAAAGCACGGCAGTCCCTACGAGCAGTACTTC
V gene: TRBV7-3; CDR3 length: 15; D gene: TRBD2; clone size: NA; J gene: TRBJ2-5; CDR3 protein: CASSLGLAEQETQYF; CDR3 DNA: TGTGCCAGCAGCTTGGGACTAGCGGAGCAAGAGACCCAGTACTTC
V gene: TRBV5-6; CDR3 length: 13; D gene: NA; clone size: NA; J gene: TRBJ2-5; CDR3 protein: CASSRSYQETQYF; CDR3 DNA: TGTGCCAGCAGCCGGAGTTACCAAGAGACCCAGTACTTC
V gene: TRBV9; CDR3 length: 14; D gene: NA; clone size: NA; J gene: TRBJ1-5; CDR3 protein: CASSVDPGTEPQHF; CDR3 DNA: TGTGCCAGCAGCGTAGATCCAGGGACGGAGCCCCAGCATTTT
V gene: TRBV25-1; CDR3 length: 13; D gene: NA; clone size: NA; J gene: TRBJ1-1; CDR3 protein: CASSDIGNLEAFF; CDR3 DNA: TGTGCCAGCAGTGATATCGGGAACCTTGAAGCTTTCTTT
V gene: TRBV7-9; CDR3 length: 14; D gene: NA; clone size: NA; J gene: TRBJ2-2; CDR3 protein: CASSRSWGTGELFF; CDR3 DNA: TGTGCCAGCAGCCGGAGCTGGGGCACCGGGGAGCTGTTTTTT
V gene: TRBV28; CDR3 length: 15; D gene: NA; clone size: NA; J gene: TRBJ1-2; CDR3 protein: CASSLSLGFNYGYTF; CDR3 DNA: TGTGCCAGCAGTTTATCGTTAGGTTTTAACTATGGCTACACCTTC
V gene: TRBV7-2; CDR3 length: 14; D gene: NA; clone size: once; J gene: TRBJ2-3; CDR3 protein: CASSFGAFTDTQYF; CDR3 DNA: TGTGCCAGCAGCTTTGGCGCCTTCACAGATACGCAGTATTTT
V gene: TRBV19; CDR3 length: 15; D gene: TRBD2; clone size: NA; J gene: TRBJ2-2; CDR3 protein: CASTSGSFNTGELFF; CDR3 DNA: TGTGCCAGTACTAGCGGGAGCTTCAACACCGGGGAGCTGTTTTTT